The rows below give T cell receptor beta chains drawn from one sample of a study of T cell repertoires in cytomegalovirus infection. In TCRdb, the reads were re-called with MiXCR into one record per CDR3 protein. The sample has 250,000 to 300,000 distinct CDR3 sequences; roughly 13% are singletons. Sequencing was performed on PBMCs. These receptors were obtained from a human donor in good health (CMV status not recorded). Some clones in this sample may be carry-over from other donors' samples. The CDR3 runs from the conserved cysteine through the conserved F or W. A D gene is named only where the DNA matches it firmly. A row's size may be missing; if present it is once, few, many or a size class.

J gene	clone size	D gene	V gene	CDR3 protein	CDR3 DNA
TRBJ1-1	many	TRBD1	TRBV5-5	CASSPPTGPNTEAFF	TGTGCCAGCAGCCCACCGACAGGGCCGAACACTGAAGCTTTCTTT
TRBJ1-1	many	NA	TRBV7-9	CASSSSLGAGQSTEAFF	TGTGCCAGCAGCTCCTCTCTAGGGGCAGGGCAGAGCACTGAAGCTTTCTTT
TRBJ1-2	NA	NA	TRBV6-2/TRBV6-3	CASNRGGNGYTF	TGTGCCAGCAACCGCGGGGGGAACGGCTACACCTTC
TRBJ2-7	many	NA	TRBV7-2	CASSRGGRGEQYF	TGTGCCAGCAGCCGAGGGGGACGGGGCGAGCAGTACTTC
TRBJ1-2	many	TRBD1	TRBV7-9	CASTRGGEFYGYTF	TGTGCCAGCACCAGGGGGGGAGAATTCTATGGCTACACCTTC
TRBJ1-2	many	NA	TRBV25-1	CASSSPWSTRENGYTF	TGTGCCAGCAGTTCCCCGTGGAGTACGCGGGAGAATGGCTACACCTTC
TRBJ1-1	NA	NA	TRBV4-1	CASSQVAGQPNEAFF	TGCGCCAGCAGCCAAGTCGCAGGCCAGCCAAATGAAGCTTTCTTT
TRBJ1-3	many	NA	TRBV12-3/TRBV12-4	CASSPRHYSGNTIYF	TGTGCCAGCAGTCCTCGACACTACTCTGGAAACACCATATATTTT
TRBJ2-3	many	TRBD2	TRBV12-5	CASRDRDLGGASTDTQYF	TGTGCTAGTCGGGACCGGGATCTCGGGGGGGCAAGCACAGATACGCAGTATTTT
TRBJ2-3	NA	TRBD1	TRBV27	CASRQVDRTDTQYF	TGTGCCAGCAGACAAGTGGACAGGACAGATACGCAGTATTTT
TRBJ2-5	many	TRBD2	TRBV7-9	CASSLELAGVDQYF	TGTGCCAGCAGCTTAGAACTAGCGGGAGTCGACCAGTACTTC
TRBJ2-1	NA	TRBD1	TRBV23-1	CASGRRTGGYNEQFF	TGCGCCAGCGGAAGGAGGACAGGGGGGTACAATGAGCAGTTCTTC
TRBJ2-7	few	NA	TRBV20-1	CSVRTALYEQYF	TGCAGTGTTCGGACAGCCCTCTACGAGCAGTACTTC
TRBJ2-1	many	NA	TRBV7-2	CASSLAGGPSNEQFF	TGTGCCAGCAGCTTAGCGGGGGGGCCTAGCAATGAGCAGTTCTTC
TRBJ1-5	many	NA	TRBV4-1	CASSHGHLAKPGQPQHF	TGCGCCAGCAGCCACGGACACTTAGCTAAACCTGGGCAGCCCCAGCATTTT
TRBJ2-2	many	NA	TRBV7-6	CASSLWGSTGELFF	TGTGCCAGCAGCTTATGGGGCTCCACCGGGGAGCTGTTTTTT
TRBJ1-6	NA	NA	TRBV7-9	CASSLRGFSPLHF	TGTGCCAGCAGCTTAAGGGGTTTTTCACCCCTCCACTTT
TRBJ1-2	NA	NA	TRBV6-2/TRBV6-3	CASSYSQGRYGYTF	TGTGCCAGCAGTTACTCCCAGGGTCGCTATGGCTACACCTTC
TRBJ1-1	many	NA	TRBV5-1	CASSNGAEEEAFF	TGCGCCAGCAGCAACGGGGCCGAGGAAGAGGCTTTCTTT
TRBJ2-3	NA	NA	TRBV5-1	CASSPTGRDSTDTQYF	TGCGCCAGCAGCCCAACCGGACGGGATAGCACAGATACGCAGTATTTT
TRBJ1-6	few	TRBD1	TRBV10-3	CAISEHRGTGASSYNSPLHF	TGTGCCATCAGTGAGCACCGGGGGACAGGGGCGAGCTCCTATAATTCACCCCTCCACTTT
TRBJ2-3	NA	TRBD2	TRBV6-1	CASTGRLAQDTQYF	TGTGCCAGCACGGGGAGACTAGCACAAGATACGCAGTATTTT
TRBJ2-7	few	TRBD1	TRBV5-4	CASSWAPDRDNEQYF	TGTGCCAGCAGCTGGGCCCCGGACAGGGATAACGAGCAGTACTTC
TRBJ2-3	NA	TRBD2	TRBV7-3	CASSPSGGEGTQYF	TGTGCCAGCAGCCCCAGCGGGGGGGAGGGTACGCAGTATTTT
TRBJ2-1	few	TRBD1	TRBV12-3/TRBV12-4	CASNAGTGGYNEQFF	TGTGCCAGCAATGCCGGGACAGGGGGGTACAATGAGCAGTTCTTC
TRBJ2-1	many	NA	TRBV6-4	CASSDSWSTQEQFF	TGTGCCAGCAGTGACTCGTGGAGCACCCAGGAGCAGTTCTTC
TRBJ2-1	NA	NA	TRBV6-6	CASSYPVGTGPYNEQFF	TGTGCCAGCAGTTACCCCGTAGGGACGGGCCCCTACAATGAGCAGTTCTTC
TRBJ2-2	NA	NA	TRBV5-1	CASSLGQAHTGELFF	TGCGCCAGCAGCTTGGGACAGGCCCACACCGGGGAGCTGTTTTTT
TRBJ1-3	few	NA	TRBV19	CASSTQGMSGNTIYF	TGTGCCAGTAGTACTCAGGGGATGTCTGGAAACACCATATATTTT
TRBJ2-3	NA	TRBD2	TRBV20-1	CSAPLAGKVLSTDTQYF	TGCAGTGCGCCACTAGCGGGCAAGGTTCTGAGCACAGATACGCAGTATTTT
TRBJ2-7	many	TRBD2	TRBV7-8	CASSSGGRAQQGEQYF	TGTGCCAGCAGCTCGGGCGGGAGGGCCCAACAGGGCGAGCAGTACTTC
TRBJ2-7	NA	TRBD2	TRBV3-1	CASSQTGLAAEQYF	TGTGCCAGCAGCCAGACGGGACTAGCGGCCGAGCAGTACTTC
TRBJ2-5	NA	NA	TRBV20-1	CSALTFRGSQETQYF	TGCAGTGCTCTTACCTTTCGGGGATCCCAAGAGACCCAGTACTTC
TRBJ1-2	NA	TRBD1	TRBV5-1	CASSSGQGRDGYTF	TGCGCCAGCAGCTCGGGACAGGGAAGGGATGGCTACACCTTC
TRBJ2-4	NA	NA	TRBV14	CASSQVGVIQYF	TGTGCCAGCAGCCAAGTAGGGGTCATTCAGTACTTC
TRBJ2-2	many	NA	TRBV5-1	CASSLAGPNTGELFF	TGCGCCAGCAGCTTGGCCGGGCCGAACACCGGGGAGCTGTTTTTT
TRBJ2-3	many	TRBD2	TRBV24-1	CATSDPLPTSGRPTDTQYF	TGTGCCACCAGTGATCCCCTTCCAACTAGCGGGAGACCCACAGATACGCAGTATTTT
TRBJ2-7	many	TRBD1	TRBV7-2	CASSKDRGTYEQYF	TGTGCCAGCAGCAAGGACAGGGGTACCTACGAGCAGTACTTC
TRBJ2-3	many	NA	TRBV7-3	CASSREGSTDTQYF	TGTGCCAGCAGCCGAGAGGGAAGCACAGATACGCAGTATTTT
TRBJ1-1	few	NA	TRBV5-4	CASSQDTGAGTEAFF	TGTGCCAGCAGCCAGGACACGGGGGCGGGAACTGAAGCTTTCTTT
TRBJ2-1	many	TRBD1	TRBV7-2	CASSPRTGGWNEQFF	TGTGCCAGCAGCCCCCGGACAGGGGGCTGGAATGAGCAGTTCTTC
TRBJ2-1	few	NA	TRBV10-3	CAIRRADKGEQFF	TGTGCCATCAGAAGGGCCGATAAGGGTGAGCAGTTCTTC
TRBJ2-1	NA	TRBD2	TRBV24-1	CATSDSPGGEQFF	TGTGCCACCAGTGATTCCCCGGGGGGTGAGCAGTTCTTC
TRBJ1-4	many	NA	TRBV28	CASSWVPGQPATNEKLFF	TGTGCCAGCAGTTGGGTACCGGGACAACCTGCAACTAATGAAAAACTGTTTTTT
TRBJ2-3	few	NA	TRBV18	CASSPSTTDTQYF	TGTGCCAGCTCACCAAGTACCACAGATACGCAGTATTTT
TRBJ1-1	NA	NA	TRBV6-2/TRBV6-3	CASSYPGSGNEAFF	TGTGCCAGCAGTTACCCCGGGAGCGGCAATGAAGCTTTCTTT
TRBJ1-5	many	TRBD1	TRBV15	CATSSGGTGKSNQPQHF	TGTGCCACCAGCAGTGGAGGGACAGGGAAGAGCAATCAGCCCCAGCATTTT
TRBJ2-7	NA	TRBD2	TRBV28	CASSGAGRDEQYF	TGTGCCAGCAGTGGGGCAGGGAGGGACGAGCAGTACTTC
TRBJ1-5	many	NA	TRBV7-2	CASSLARGQQPQHF	TGTGCCAGCAGCTTAGCACGCGGACAACAGCCCCAGCATTTT
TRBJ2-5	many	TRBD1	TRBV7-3	CASSSGTGGEKTQYF	TGTGCCAGCAGCTCCGGGACAGGGGGTGAAAAGACCCAGTACTTC
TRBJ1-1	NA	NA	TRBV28	CASFATGYTEAFF	TGTGCCAGCTTTGCCACCGGGTACACTGAAGCTTTCTTT
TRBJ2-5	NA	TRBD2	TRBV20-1	CSRLGGETQYF	TGCAGCCGATTGGGAGGGGAGACCCAGTACTTC
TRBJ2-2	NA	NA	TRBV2	CASRIENTGELFF	TGTGCCAGCAGGATAGAAAACACCGGGGAGCTGTTTTTT
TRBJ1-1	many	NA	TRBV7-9	CASSPNRDSWAFF	TGTGCCAGCAGCCCCAACCGGGACTCGTGGGCTTTCTTT